Sequencing of this T cell receptor beta chain was carried out in a study of monozygotic twins with inflammatory bowel disease. This CDR3 spans 16 amino acids. The authors used around 3,800 ng of total RNA per TCR library. One entry per CDR3 protein, without DNA, is what TCRdb gives after re-calling the 5' RACE reads. This listing includes 120,000 to 150,000 distinct CDR3 sequences. Study-level points and caveats: The study found lower TCRbeta diversity (inverse Simpson) in IBD patients than in healthy co-twins. Lower sharing of clonotypes with other individuals was seen in IBD patients than in healthy twins. This was most marked in patients showing signs of disease activity.

A remark on this clonotype: Its specificity is unknown.

This chain joins TRBV12-3 or TRBV12-4 and TRBJ2-5; TCRdb gives TRBD1 as the D gene, but with no DNA this cannot be confirmed. Sequenced sample: blood. This receptor was identified in a human donor with ulcerative colitis or Crohn's disease, or a healthy co-twin of an affected twin (not recorded which). The CDR3 is CASSSTPGQGQETQYF.